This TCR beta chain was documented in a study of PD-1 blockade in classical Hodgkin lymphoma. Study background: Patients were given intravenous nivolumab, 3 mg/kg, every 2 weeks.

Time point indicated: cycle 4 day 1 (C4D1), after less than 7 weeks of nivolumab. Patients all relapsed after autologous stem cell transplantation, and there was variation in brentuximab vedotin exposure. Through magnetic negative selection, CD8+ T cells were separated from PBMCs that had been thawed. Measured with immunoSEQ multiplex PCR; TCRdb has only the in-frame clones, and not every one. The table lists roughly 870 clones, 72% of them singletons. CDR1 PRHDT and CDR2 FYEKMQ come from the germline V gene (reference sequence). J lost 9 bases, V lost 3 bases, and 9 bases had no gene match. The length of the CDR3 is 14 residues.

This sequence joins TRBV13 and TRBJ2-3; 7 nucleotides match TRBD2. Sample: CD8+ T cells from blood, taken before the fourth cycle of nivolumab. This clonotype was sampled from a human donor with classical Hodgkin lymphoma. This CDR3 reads CASSLGGVLYTQYF. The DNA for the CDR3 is TGTGCCAGCAGCTTGGGGGGGGTATTATACACGCAGTATTTT.